The 23 T cell receptor beta chains below all came from one sample that was sequenced in a study of T cells in localized non-small cell lung cancer. Repertoires were generated with immunoSEQ multiplex PCR, while TCRdb's copy carries only in-frame clones and drops some. Here the sample spans some 90,000 clones, approximately 90% being singletons. The specimen comprised peripheral blood, sampled before any cancer treatment. The receptors were sampled from a man aged 35 to 70 with stage I squamous cell lung carcinoma.

The table lists this clone with a count of one. The chain carries TRBV20-1 and TRBJ1-2; D ambiguous. This CDR3 comprises 10 residues. In germline, CDR1 is DFQATT, CDR2 SNEGSKA (reference sequence). V was trimmed by 2 bases and J by 6 bases, leaving 4 bases between them. The CDR3 region is CSARRNGYTF. CDR3 sequence (DNA): TGCAGTGCTAGAAGAAATGGCTACACCTTC.

The chain joins TRBV6-1 to TRBJ1-3; TRBD1 matches at 7 bases. This CDR3 is built from 15 residues. V gave up 6 bases and J gave up 2 bases; unmatched junction bases: 7. Per the germline V gene, CDR1 is MNHNS and CDR2 is SASEGT. The CDR3 nucleotides read TGTGCCAGCAGCCACGACAGGGATCCTGGAAACACCATATATTTT. The encoded protein is CASSHDRDPGNTIYF.

With respect to this clone: The identical CDR3 is also encoded by other nucleotide sequences in the sample. The CDR3 coding sequence is TGTGCCAGCAGCTTGGACAGGGGTAACTATGGCTACACCTTC. It codes for CASSLDRGNYGYTF. The chain recombines TRBV5-4 with TRBJ1-2, with TRBD1 matching over 7 bases. V lost 0 bases and J lost 1; bases outside the gene matches: 0. Germline CDR1 SGHNT, CDR2 YYREEE (reference sequence). CDR3 size: 14 residues. The whole variable domain, remainder taken from reference TRBV5-4 and TRBJ1-2, is ETGVTQSPTHLIKTRGQQVTLRCSSQSGHNTVSWYQQALGQGPQFIFQYYREEENGRGNFPPRFSGLQFPNYSSELNVNALELDDSALYLCASSLDRGNYGYTFGSGTRLTVV.

The chain links TRBV5-8 to TRBJ1-5, with a tentative D call TRBD1 (5 bases). The germline gives CDR1 SGHTS, CDR2 YDEGEE. The CDR3 has 14 amino acids. The V gene lost 0 bases and the J gene lost 6 bases, with 10 bases spanning the gap. The CDR3 region has the DNA TGTGCCAGCAGCTTGGGTCGCGGGGGTCAGCCCCAGCATTTT. It encodes CASSLGRGGQPQHF.

V usage is TRBV29-1 and J usage is TRBJ1-1; possible D gene TRBD1, 5 bases. The CDR3 consists of 14 residues. The V end was cut by 5 bases, the J end by 0 bases, with 13 bases between. Germline V gives CDR1 SQVTM, CDR2 ANQGSEA. Here the CDR3 reads CSVLLQQVNTEAFF. The CDR3 DNA sequence: TGCAGCGTTCTCCTCCAACAGGTGAACACTGAAGCTTTCTTT.

CDR3 sequence (DNA): TGTGCCATCAGTGAGTTACTTAGCCCCGGGGAGCTGTTTTTT. It translates to CAISELLSPGELFF. The chain links TRBV10-3 to TRBJ2-2; D call uncertain. The CDR3 has 14 residues. V was shortened by 1 base and J by 6 bases, with 9 bases between the two germline ends. Germline V gene sequence: CDR1 ENHRY, CDR2 SYGVKD.

The rearrangement uses TRBV6-1 and TRBJ2-7; TRBD1 might be the D (5 bases). Trimming cost V 3 bases and J 3 bases, with 6 bases left between them. The CDR3 totals 12 residues. Germline loops: CDR1 MNHNS, CDR2 SASEGT. CDR3 amino acids: CASSDQGYEQYF. CDR3 sequence (DNA): TGTGCCAGCAGTGATCAGGGCTACGAGCAGTACTTC.

The gene calls are TRBV9 and TRBJ1-1, with D possibly being TRBD1 (5 bases). V was trimmed by 0 bases and J by 1 base, leaving 10 bases between them. The germline V gene has CDR1 SGDLS and CDR2 YYNGEE. This CDR3 is built from 15 residues. Written as DNA, the CDR3 is TGTGCCAGCAGCGTAGAAGCCGACAGGAACACTGAAGCTTTCTTT. Its translation is CASSVEADRNTEAFF.

This chain connects TRBV5-1 to TRBJ2-4, with 9 bases that match TRBD1. CDR1 is SGHRS and CDR2 is YFSETQ in the germline V gene. The length of the CDR3 is 16 residues. The V gene end was trimmed by 4 bases and the J gene end by 3 bases; junction bases not matched to a gene: 8. The CDR3 here is CASSAGQGVSKNIQYF. CDR3 nucleotides: TGCGCCAGCAGCGCGGGACAGGGCGTGAGCAAAAACATTCAGTACTTC.

The J gene is TRBJ1-2, the V gene TRBV4-1; D call uncertain. Germline-derived CDR1 and CDR2 are MGHRA and YSYEKL. V gave up 4 bases and J gave up 3 bases, with 15 bases separating them. CDR3 size: 15 residues. CDR3 DNA: TGCGCCAGCAGCCCAACCGAAGGAGGAGACTATGGCTACACCTTC. Translated: CASSPTEGGDYGYTF.

The V and J genes are TRBV10-2 and TRBJ2-2, with 9 nucleotides matching TRBD2. The CDR3 length is 15 residues. CDR1 WSHSY and CDR2 SAAADI come from the germline V gene. The J segment lost 5 bases and the V segment lost 6 bases, leaving 7 bases of the junction unmatched. DNA of the CDR3: TGCGCCAGCAGGTTTAGCGGGGGACTTACCGGGGAGCTGTTTTTT. Translating gives CASRFSGGLTGELFF.

This chain connects TRBV7-6 to TRBJ2-1, with TRBD2 matching over 10 bases. Losses at the gene ends were 5 bases for V and 10 bases for J; bases not matched to a gene: 14. The CDR3 has 16 residues. The germline gives CDR1 SGHVS, CDR2 FNYEAQ. The CDR3 sequence is CASSASSGGHLREQFF. The DNA of the CDR3 is TGTGCCAGCAGCGCCTCTAGCGGGGGCCACCTCAGGGAGCAGTTCTTC. Using reference TRBV7-6 and TRBJ2-1 for the parts outside the CDR3, the full variable domain is GAGVSQSPRYKVTKRGQDVALRCDPISGHVSLYWYRQALGQGPEFLTYFNYEAQQDKSGLPNDRFSAERPEGSISTLTIQRTEQRDSAMYRCASSASSGGHLREQFFGPGTRLTVL.

The chain links TRBV7-2 to TRBJ1-1, with 7 bases fitting TRBD1. V was clipped by 2 bases and J by 1 base; unmatched bases: 4. The CDR3 is 15 amino acids. Germline CDR1 SGHTA, CDR2 FQGNSA. The CDR3 sequence is CASSLYRGGNTEAFF. CDR3 coding DNA: TGTGCCAGCAGCTTATACAGGGGCGGGAACACTGAAGCTTTCTTT.

This chain connects TRBV5-1 to TRBJ2-1, with 9 bases aligning to TRBD1. Germline CDR1 is SGHRS and CDR2 is YFSETQ. CDR3 length equals 15 residues. V shed 4 bases and J 1 base; nucleotides not matched to a gene: 3. The CDR3 coding sequence is TGCGCCAGCAGCGGAGGACAGGGGTCCTACAATGAGCAGTTCTTC. It codes for CASSGGQGSYNEQFF.

The CDR3 region is CASSTLSGGAYNEQFF. As DNA, the CDR3 is TGTGCCAGTAGTACACTTAGCGGGGGGGCCTACAATGAGCAGTTCTTC. The J gene is TRBJ2-1, the V gene TRBV19, with 11 bases lining up with TRBD2. Losses at the gene ends were 4 bases for V and 2 bases for J; bases not matched to a gene: 4. This CDR3 is 16 amino acids long. Germline V gene lookup returns CDR1 LNHDA and CDR2 SQIVND (reference sequence).

CDR3 sequence (DNA): TGCGCCAGCAGCTTGTCCACAGGGATGAACACTGAAGCTTTCTTT. It specifies CASSLSTGMNTEAFF. The chain has TRBV5-1 and TRBJ1-1; a possible D gene is TRBD1 (6 bases). The CDR3 runs 15 residues. The V end was cut by 1 base, the J end by 0 bases, with 10 bases between. Germline V lookup: CDR1 SGHRS, CDR2 YFSETQ.

V and J are TRBV5-1 and TRBJ1-2; D is possibly TRBD1 (5 bases). Germline assignment: CDR1 SGHRS and CDR2 YFSETQ. Trimming pared 4 bases from V and 1 base from J, leaving 14 bases between. This CDR3 is built from 15 residues. DNA of the CDR3: TGCGCCAGCAGCCCGCGGGGCGATATTAACTATGGCTACACCTTC. Residues: CASSPRGDINYGYTF.

This clone was counted between two and nine times. V and J are TRBV7-2 and TRBJ2-3; no definite D call. The CDR3 is 12 residues long. Trimming took 2 bases from V and 4 from J, leaving 4 bases between them. Looked up from germline, CDR1 is SGHTA and CDR2 is FQGNSA. The CDR3 coding sequence is TGTGCCAGCAGCTTAAGCGCAGATACGCAGTATTTT. Amino acids: CASSLSADTQYF. Together with reference TRBV7-2 and TRBJ2-3, the CDR3 gives the full variable domain: GAGVSQSPSNKVTEKGKDVELRCDPISGHTALYWYRQSLGQGLEFLIYFQGNSAPDKSGLPSDRFSAERTGGSVSTLTIQRTQQEDSAVYLCASSLSADTQYFGPGTRLTVL.

The chain employs TRBV7-2 and TRBJ2-1; D ambiguous. This CDR3 is 12 amino acids long. V was trimmed by 8 bases and J by 13 bases, leaving 18 bases between them. Germline CDR1 is SGHTA and CDR2 is FQGNSA. The CDR3 spells CASSLWQNAQFF. CDR3 nucleotide sequence: TGTGCCAGCTCTTTATGGCAGAACGCTCAGTTCTTC.

This rearrangement joins TRBV7-9 to TRBJ1-1; 8 bases map to TRBD1. Trimming cost V 5 bases and J 4 bases; bases outside gene matches: 6. The CDR3 totals 14 residues. Per germline, CDR1 SEHNR and CDR2 FQNEAQ (reference sequence). In DNA form, the CDR3 reads TGTGCCAGCAGCCCCGGACAGGGACGCACTGAAGCTTTCTTT. This sequence encodes CASSPGQGRTEAFF.

V and J are TRBV5-1 and TRBJ1-1, with 9 bases aligning to TRBD1. Germline V gene sequence: CDR1 SGHRS, CDR2 YFSETQ. After removal of 5 bases from V and 6 bases from J, the junction contained 11 bases not matched to a gene. The CDR3 is 15 residues long. CDR3 protein: CASRPPGTGIPEAFF. The CDR3 DNA is TGCGCCAGCAGACCGCCCGGGACAGGGATCCCTGAAGCTTTCTTT.

The genes are TRBV5-1 and TRBJ2-3; D might be TRBD2 (6 bases). Germline CDR1 SGHRS, CDR2 YFSETQ. The CDR3 is 13 amino acids. V was shortened by 3 bases and J by 7 bases, with 12 bases between the two germline ends. CDR3 in amino acids: CASSSGRGNTQYF. DNA of the CDR3: TGCGCCAGCAGCTCCGGGCGGGGAAATACGCAGTATTTT.

The genes are TRBV18 and TRBJ1-1; 7 bases align to TRBD1. Per germline, CDR1 KGHSH and CDR2 LQKENI. This CDR3 region has 13 residues. V was clipped by 4 bases and J by 5 bases; unmatched bases: 4. This CDR3 is CASSHDRDTEAFF. The CDR3 DNA is TGTGCCAGCTCACACGACAGGGATACTGAAGCTTTCTTT.